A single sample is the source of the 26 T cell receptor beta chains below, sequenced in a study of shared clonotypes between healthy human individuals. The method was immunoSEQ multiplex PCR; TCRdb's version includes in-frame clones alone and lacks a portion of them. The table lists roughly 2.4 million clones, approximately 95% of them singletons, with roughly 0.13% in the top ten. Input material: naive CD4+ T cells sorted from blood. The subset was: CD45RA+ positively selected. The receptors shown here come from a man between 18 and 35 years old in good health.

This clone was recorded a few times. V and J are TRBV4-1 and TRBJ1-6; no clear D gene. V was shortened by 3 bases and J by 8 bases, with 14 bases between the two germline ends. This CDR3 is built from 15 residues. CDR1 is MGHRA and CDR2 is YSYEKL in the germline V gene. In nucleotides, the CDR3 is TGCGCCAGCAGCCAGGGAAGGTGGGGAGATTCACCCCTCCACTTT. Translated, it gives CASSQGRWGDSPLHF.

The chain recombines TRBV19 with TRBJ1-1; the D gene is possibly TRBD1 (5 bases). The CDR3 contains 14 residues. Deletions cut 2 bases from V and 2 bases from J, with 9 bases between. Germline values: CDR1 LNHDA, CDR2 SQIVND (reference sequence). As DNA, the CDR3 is TGTGCCAGTAGTATACAGACAGTCAACACTGAAGCTTTCTTT. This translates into CASSIQTVNTEAFF.

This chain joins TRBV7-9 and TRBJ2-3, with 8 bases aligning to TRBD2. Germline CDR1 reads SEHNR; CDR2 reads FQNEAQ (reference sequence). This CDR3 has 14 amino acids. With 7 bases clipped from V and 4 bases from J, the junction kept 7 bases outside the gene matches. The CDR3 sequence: CASTTSGTADTQYF. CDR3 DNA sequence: TGTGCCAGCACCACTAGCGGAACGGCAGATACGCAGTATTTT.

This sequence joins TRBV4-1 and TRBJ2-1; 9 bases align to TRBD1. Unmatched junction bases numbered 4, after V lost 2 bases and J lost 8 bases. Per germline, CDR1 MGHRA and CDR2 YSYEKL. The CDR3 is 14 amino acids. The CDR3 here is CASSQYRGRDEQFF. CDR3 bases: TGCGCCAGCAGCCAATACAGGGGGCGGGATGAGCAGTTCTTC.

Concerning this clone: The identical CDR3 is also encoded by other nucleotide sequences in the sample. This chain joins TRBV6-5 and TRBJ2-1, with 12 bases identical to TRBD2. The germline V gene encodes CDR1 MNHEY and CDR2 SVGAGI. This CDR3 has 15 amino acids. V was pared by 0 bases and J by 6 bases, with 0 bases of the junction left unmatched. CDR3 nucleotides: TGTGCCAGCAGTTACTCGGGACTAGCGGGCAATGAGCAGTTCTTC. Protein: CASSYSGLAGNEQFF.

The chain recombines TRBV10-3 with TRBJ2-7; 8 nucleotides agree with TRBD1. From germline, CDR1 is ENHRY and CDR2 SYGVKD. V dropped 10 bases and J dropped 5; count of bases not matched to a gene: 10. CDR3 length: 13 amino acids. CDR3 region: CASSSDRANEQYF. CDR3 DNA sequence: TGTGCCAGTTCGTCGGACAGGGCAAACGAGCAGTACTTC.

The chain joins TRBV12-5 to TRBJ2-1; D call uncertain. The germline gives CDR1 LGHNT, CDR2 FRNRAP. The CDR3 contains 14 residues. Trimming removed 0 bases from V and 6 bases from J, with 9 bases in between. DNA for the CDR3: TGTGCTAGTGGTTTGGTAAGTCCAGGCAATGAGCAGTTCTTC. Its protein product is CASGLVSPGNEQFF.

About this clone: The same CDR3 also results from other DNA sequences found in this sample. As DNA, the CDR3 is TGCGCCAGCAGCTTGGAGGGTGGCCGTGGCTACACCTTC. It is translated as CASSLEGGRGYTF. The genes are TRBV5-1 and TRBJ1-2; no reliable D call. V shed 0 bases and J shed 7 bases, with 10 bases lying between them. Germline V CDR1 and CDR2: SGHRS, YFSETQ. The CDR3 consists of 13 residues.

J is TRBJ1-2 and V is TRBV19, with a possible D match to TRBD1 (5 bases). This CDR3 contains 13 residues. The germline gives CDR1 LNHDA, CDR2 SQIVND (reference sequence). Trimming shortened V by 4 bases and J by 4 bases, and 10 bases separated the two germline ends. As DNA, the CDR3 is TGTGCCAGTAGTAGACGGGACTCCTATGGCTACACCTTC. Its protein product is CASSRRDSYGYTF.

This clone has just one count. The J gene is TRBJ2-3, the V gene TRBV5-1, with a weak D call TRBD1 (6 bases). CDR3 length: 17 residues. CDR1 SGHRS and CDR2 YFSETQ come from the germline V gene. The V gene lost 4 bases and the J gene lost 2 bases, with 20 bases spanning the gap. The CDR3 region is CASSEAGPGHLTDTQYF. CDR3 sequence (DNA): TGCGCCAGCAGCGAAGCTGGTCCGGGACACCTCACAGATACGCAGTATTTT.

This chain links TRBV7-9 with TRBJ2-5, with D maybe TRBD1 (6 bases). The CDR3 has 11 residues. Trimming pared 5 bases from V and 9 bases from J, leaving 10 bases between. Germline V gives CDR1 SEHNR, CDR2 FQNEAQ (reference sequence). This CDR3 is CASSPQGSQYF. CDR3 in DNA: TGTGCCAGCAGCCCCCAGGGGTCCCAGTACTTC. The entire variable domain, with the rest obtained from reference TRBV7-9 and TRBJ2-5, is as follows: DTGVSQNPRHKITKRGQNVTFRCDPISEHNRLYWYRQTLGQGPEFLTYFQNEAQLEKSRLLSDRFSAERPKGSFSTLEIQRTEQGDSAMYLCASSPQGSQYFGPGTRLLVL.

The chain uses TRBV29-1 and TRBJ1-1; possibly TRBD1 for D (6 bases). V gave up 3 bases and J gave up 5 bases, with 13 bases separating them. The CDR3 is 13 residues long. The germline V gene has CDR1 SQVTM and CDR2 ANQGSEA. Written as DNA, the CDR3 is TGCAGCGTTGACAACAGGGAAGGTACTGAAGCTTTCTTT. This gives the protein CSVDNREGTEAFF.

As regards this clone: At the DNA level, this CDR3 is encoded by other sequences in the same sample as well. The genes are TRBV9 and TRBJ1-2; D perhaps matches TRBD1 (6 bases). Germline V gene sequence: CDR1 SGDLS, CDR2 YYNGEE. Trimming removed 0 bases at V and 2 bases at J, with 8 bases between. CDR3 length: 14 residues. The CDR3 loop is CASSVGTVNYGYTF. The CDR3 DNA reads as TGTGCCAGCAGCGTAGGGACAGTGAACTATGGCTACACCTTC.

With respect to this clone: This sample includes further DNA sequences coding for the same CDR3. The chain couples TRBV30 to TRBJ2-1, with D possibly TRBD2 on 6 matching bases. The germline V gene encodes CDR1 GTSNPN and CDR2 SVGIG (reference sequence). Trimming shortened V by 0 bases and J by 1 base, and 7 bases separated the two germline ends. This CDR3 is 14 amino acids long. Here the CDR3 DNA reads TGTGCCTGGAGTGTGGGGGGATCCTACAATGAGCAGTTCTTC. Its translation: CAWSVGGSYNEQFF.

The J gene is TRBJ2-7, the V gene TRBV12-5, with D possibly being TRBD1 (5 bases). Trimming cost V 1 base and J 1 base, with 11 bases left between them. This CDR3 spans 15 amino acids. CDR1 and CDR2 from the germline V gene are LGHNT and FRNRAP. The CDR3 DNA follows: TGTGCTAGTGGTTTGGAGGCAGGGTTGTCCTACGAGCAGTACTTC. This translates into CASGLEAGLSYEQYF.

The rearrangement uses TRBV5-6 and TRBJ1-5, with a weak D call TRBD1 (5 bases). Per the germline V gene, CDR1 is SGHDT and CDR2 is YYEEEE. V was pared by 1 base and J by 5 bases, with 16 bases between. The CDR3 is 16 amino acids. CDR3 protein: CASSLRLVQGDQPQHF. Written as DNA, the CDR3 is TGTGCCAGCAGCTTGAGGCTCGTGCAGGGAGATCAGCCCCAGCATTTT.

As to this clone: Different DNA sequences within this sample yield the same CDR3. This chain's CDR3 is CAWSGLPNYGYTF. The CDR3 coding sequence is TGTGCCTGGAGTGGTTTGCCTAACTATGGCTACACCTTC. V is TRBV30 and J is TRBJ1-2; D ambiguous. Trimming cost V 1 base and J 0 bases, with 6 bases left between them. Germline loops: CDR1 GTSNPN, CDR2 SVGIG (reference sequence). CDR3 size: 13 residues.

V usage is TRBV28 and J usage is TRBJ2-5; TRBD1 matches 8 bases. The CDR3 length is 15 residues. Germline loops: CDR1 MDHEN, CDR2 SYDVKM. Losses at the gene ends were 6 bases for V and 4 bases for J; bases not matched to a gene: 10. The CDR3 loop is CASSRQGPRGETQYF. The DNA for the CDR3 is TGTGCCAGCAGCCGACAGGGGCCCCGGGGAGAGACCCAGTACTTC.

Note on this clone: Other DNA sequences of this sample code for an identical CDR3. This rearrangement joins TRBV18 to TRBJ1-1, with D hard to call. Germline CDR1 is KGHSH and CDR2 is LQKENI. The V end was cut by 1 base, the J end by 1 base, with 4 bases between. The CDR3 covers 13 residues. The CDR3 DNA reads TGTGCCAGCTCACCACAAGGGAACACTGAAGCTTTCTTT. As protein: CASSPQGNTEAFF. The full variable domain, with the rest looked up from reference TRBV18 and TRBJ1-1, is NAGVMQNPRHLVRRRGQEARLRCSPMKGHSHVYWYRQLPEEGLKFMVYLQKENIIDESGMPKERFSAEFPKEGPSILRIQQVVRGDSAAYFCASSPQGNTEAFFGQGTRLTVV.

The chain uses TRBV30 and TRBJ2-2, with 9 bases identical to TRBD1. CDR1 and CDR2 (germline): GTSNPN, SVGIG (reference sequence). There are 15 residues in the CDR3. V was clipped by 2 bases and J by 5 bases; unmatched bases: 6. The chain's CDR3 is CAWSFGQGRTGELFF. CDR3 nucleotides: TGTGCCTGGAGTTTTGGACAGGGGAGAACCGGGGAGCTGTTTTTT.

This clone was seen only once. CDR3 coding DNA: TGTGCCAGCAGCTTGGAAATAGGGCAGGTAAAGACCCAGTACTTC. Translation gives CASSLEIGQVKTQYF. The rearrangement links TRBV5-6 to TRBJ2-5, with unresolved D. The V gene lost 0 bases and the J gene lost 6 bases, with 15 bases spanning the gap. CDR1 and CDR2 from the germline V gene are SGHDT and YYEEEE. The CDR3 consists of 15 residues.

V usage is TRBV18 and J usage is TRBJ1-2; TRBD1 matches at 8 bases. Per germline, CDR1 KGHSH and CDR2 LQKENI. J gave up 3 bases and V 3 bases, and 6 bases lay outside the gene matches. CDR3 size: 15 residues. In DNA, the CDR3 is TGTGCCAGCTCACCCTTGGACAGGGACGACTATGGCTACACCTTC. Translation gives CASSPLDRDDYGYTF.

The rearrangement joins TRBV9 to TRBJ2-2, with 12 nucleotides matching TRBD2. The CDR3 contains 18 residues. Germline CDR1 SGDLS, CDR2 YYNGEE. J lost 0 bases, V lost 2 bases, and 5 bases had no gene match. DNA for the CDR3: TGTGCCAGCAGCGTTCTAGCGGGAGGGCCCCCGAACACCGGGGAGCTGTTTTTT. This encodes CASSVLAGGPPNTGELFF. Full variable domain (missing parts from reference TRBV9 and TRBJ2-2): DSGVTQTPKHLITATGQRVTLRCSPRSGDLSVYWYQQSLDQGLQFLIQYYNGEERAKGNILERFSAQQFPDLHSELNLSSLELGDSALYFCASSVLAGGPPNTGELFFGEGSRLTVL.

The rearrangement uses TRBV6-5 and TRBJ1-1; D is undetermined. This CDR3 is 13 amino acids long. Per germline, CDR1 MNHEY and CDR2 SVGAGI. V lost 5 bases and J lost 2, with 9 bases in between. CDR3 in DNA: TGTGCCAGCAGTGATCACAAAAACACTGAAGCTTTCTTT. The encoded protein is CASSDHKNTEAFF.

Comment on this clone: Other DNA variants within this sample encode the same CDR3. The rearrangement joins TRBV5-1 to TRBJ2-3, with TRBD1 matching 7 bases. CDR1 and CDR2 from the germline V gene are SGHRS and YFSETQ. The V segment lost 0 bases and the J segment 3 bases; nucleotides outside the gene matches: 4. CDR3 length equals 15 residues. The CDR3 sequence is CASSLEGARTDTQYF. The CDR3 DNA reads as TGCGCCAGCAGCTTGGAGGGGGCCAGGACAGATACGCAGTATTTT.

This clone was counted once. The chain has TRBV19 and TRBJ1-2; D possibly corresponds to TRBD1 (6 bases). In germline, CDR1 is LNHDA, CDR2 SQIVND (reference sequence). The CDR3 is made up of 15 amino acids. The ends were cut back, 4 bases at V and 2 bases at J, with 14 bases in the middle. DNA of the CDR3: TGTGCCAGTAGTACCACAACAGGGTCCAACTATGGCTACACCTTC. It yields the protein CASSTTTGSNYGYTF.